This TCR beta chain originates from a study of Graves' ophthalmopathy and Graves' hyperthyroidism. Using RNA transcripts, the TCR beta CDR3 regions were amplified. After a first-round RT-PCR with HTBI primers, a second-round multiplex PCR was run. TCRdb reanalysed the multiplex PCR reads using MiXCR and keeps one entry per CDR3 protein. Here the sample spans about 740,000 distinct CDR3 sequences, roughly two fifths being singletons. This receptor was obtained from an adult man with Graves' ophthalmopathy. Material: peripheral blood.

CDR3 residues: CASRGPEKLFF. The CDR3 DNA sequence: TGTGCCAGCAGAGGACCTGAAAAACTGTTTTTT. The chain links TRBV7-9 to TRBJ1-4, with D unresolved. Germline V lookup: CDR1 SEHNR, CDR2 FQNEAQ (reference sequence). This CDR3 comprises 11 residues. Trimming pared 6 bases from V and 7 bases from J, leaving 6 bases between.